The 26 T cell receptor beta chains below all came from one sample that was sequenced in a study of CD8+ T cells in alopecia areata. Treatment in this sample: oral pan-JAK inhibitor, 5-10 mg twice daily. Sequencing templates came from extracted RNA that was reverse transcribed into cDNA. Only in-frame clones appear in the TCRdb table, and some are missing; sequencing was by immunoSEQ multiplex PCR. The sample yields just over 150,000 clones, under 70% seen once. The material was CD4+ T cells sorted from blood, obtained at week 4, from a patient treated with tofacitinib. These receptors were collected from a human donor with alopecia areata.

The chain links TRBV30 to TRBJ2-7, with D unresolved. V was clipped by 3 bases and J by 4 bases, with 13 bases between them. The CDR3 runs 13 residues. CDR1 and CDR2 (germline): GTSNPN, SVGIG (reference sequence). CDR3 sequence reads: CAWRKVFPYEQYF. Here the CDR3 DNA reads TGTGCCTGGAGAAAAGTATTCCCTTACGAGCAGTACTTC.

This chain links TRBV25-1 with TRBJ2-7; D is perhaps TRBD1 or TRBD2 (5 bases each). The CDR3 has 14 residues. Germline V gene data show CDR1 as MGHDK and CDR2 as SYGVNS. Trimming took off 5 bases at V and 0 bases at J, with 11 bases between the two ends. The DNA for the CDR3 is TGTGCCAGCAGTAAGGACGGGGCCTCCTACGAGCAGTACTTC. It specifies CASSKDGASYEQYF.

The CDR3 DNA reads as TGCGCCAGCAGCCAAGGTTGGGGTCAGCCCCAGCATTTT. Translating it yields CASSQGWGQPQHF. The chain links TRBV4-1 to TRBJ1-5, with no clear D. Trimming pared 1 base from V and 6 bases from J, leaving 7 bases between. The CDR3 spans 13 residues. Germline V gene data show CDR1 as MGHRA and CDR2 as YSYEKL.

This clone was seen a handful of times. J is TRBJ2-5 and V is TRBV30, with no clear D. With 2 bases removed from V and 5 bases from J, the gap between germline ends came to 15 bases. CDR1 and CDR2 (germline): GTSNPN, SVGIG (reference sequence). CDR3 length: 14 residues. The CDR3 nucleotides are TGTGCCTGGAGTAAATCGGAACCACGGGAGACCCAGTACTTC. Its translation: CAWSKSEPRETQYF.

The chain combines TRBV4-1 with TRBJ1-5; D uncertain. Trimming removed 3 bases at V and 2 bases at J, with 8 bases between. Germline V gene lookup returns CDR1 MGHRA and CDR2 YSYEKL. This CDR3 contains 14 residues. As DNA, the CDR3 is TGCGCCAGCAGCCAGTCGGGAGGCAATCAGCCCCAGCATTTT. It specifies CASSQSGGNQPQHF.

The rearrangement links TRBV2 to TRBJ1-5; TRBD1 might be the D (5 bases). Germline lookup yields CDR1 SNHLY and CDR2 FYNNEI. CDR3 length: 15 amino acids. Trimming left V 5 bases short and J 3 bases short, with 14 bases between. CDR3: CASSFARATNQPQHF. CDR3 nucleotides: TGTGCCAGCAGTTTCGCCAGGGCCACCAATCAGCCCCAGCATTTT. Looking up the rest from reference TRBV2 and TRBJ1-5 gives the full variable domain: EPEVTQTPSHQVTQMGQEVILRCVPISNHLYFYWYRQILGQKVEFLVSFYNNEISEKSEIFDDQFSVERPDGSNFTLKIRSTKLEDSAMYFCASSFARATNQPQHFGDGTRLSIL.

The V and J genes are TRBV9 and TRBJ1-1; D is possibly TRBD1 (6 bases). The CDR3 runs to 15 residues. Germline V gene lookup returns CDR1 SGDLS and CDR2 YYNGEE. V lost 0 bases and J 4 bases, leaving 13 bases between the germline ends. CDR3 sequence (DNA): TGTGCCAGCAGCGTAGGGGCAGGGGCGCTCACTGAAGCTTTCTTT. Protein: CASSVGAGALTEAFF. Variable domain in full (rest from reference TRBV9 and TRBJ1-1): DSGVTQTPKHLITATGQRVTLRCSPRSGDLSVYWYQQSLDQGLQFLIQYYNGEERAKGNILERFSAQQFPDLHSELNLSSLELGDSALYFCASSVGAGALTEAFFGQGTRLTVV.

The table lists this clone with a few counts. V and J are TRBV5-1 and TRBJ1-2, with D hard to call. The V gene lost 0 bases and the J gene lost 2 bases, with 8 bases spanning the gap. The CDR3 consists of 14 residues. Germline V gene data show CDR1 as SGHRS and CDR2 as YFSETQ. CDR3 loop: CASSLEATNYGYTF. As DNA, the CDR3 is TGCGCCAGCAGCTTGGAGGCCACCAACTATGGCTACACCTTC.

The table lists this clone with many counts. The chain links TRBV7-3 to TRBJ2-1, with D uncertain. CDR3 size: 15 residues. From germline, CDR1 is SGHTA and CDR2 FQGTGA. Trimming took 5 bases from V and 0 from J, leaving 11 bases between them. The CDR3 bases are TGTGCCAGCAGCCAAGAGATGAGCTCCTACAATGAGCAGTTCTTC. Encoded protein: CASSQEMSSYNEQFF.

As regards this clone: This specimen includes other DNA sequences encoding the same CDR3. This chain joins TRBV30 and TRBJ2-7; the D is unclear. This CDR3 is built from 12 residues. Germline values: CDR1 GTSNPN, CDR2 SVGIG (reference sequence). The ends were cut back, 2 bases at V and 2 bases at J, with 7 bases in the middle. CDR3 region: CAWSRLAYEQYF. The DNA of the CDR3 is TGTGCCTGGAGTCGGCTAGCCTACGAGCAGTACTTC.

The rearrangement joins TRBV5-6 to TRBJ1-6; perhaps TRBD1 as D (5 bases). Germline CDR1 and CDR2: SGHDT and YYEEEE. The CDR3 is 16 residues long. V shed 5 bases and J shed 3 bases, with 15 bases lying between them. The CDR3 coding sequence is TGTGCCAGCAGTTATGCCGGGACGGTCTATAATTCACCCCTCCACTTT. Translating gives CASSYAGTVYNSPLHF.

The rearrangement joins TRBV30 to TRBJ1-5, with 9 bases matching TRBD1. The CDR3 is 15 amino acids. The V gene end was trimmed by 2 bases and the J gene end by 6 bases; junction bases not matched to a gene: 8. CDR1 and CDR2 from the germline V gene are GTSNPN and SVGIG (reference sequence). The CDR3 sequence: CAWSPTDRGSQPQHF. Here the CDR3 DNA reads TGTGCCTGGAGTCCTACTGACAGGGGGAGTCAGCCCCAGCATTTT.

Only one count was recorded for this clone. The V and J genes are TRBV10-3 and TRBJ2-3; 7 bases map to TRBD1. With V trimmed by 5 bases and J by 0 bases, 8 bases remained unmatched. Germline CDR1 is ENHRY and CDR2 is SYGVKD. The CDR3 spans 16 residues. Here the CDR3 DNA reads TGTGCCATCAGTCTGAACAGGGGCAGCAGCACAGATACGCAGTATTTT. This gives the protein CAISLNRGSSTDTQYF.

The chain's CDR3 is CASSPGDYKNIQYF. The CDR3 nucleotides read TGTGCCAGCAGTCCCGGGGACTACAAAAACATTCAGTACTTC. The chain has TRBV6-5 and TRBJ2-4, with 7 bases lining up with TRBD2. The CDR3 covers 14 residues. V was clipped by 5 bases and J by 3 bases; unmatched bases: 4. CDR1 and CDR2 (germline): MNHEY, SVGAGI.

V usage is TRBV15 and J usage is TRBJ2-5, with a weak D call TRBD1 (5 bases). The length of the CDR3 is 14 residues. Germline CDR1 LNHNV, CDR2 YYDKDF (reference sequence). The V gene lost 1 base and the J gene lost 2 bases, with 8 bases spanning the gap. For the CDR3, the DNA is TGTGCCACCAGCAGAGTAACAGGACAAGAGACCCAGTACTTC. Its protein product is CATSRVTGQETQYF. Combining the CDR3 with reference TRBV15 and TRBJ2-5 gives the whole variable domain DAMVIQNPRYQVTQFGKPVTLSCSQTLNHNVMYWYQQKSSQAPKLLFHYYDKDFNNEADTPDNFQSRRPNTSFCFLDIRSPGLGDTAMYLCATSRVTGQETQYFGPGTRLLVL.

Here the CDR3 reads CASSRLGQINSPLHF. The CDR3 DNA sequence: TGTGCCAGCAGCAGATTGGGACAGATAAATTCACCCCTCCACTTT. This chain links TRBV11-2 with TRBJ1-6, with 7 bases that match TRBD1. From germline, CDR1 is SGHAT and CDR2 FQNNGV. Unmatched junction bases numbered 8, after V lost 5 bases and J lost 7 bases. The CDR3 loop spans 15 amino acids.

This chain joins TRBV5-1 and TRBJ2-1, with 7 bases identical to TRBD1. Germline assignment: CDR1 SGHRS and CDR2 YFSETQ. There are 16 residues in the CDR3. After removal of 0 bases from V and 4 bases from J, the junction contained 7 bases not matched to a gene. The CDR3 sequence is CASSLENRGLYNEQFF. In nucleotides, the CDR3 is TGCGCCAGCAGCTTGGAAAACAGGGGCCTATACAATGAGCAGTTCTTC.

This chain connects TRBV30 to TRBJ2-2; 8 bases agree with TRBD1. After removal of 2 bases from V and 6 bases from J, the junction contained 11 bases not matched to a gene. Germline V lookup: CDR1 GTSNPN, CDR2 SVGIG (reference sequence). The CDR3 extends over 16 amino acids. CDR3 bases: TGTGCCTGGAGTAGGGGCAGGGGGCCGTGGCCCGGGGAGCTGTTTTTT. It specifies CAWSRGRGPWPGELFF.

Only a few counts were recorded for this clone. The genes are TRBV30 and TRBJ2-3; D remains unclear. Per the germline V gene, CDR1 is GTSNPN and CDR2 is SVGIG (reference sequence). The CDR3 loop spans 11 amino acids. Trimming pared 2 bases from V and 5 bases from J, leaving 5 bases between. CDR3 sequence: CAWSPLDTQYF. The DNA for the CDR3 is TGTGCCTGGAGTCCGCTAGATACGCAGTATTTT. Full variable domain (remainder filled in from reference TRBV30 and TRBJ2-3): SQTIHQWPATLVQPVGSPLSLECTVEGTSNPNLYWYRQAAGRGLQLLFYSVGIGQISSEVPQNLSASRPQDRQFILSSKKLLLSDSGFYLCAWSPLDTQYFGPGTRLTVL.

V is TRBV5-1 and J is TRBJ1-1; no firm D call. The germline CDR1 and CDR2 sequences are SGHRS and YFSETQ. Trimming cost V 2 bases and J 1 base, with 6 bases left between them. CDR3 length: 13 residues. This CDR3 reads CASSFPPNTEAFF. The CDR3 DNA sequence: TGCGCCAGCAGCTTCCCCCCGAACACTGAAGCTTTCTTT.

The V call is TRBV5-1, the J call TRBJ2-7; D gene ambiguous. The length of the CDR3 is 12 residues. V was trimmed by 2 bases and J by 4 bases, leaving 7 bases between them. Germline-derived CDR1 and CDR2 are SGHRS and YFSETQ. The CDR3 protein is CASSFGSYEQYF. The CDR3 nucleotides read TGCGCCAGCAGCTTCGGCAGTTACGAGCAGTACTTC.

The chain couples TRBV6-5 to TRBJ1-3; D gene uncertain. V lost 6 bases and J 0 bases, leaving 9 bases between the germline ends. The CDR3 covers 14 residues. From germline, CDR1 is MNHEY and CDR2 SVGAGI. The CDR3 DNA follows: TGTGCCAGCAGCCAGAGTACCTCTGGAAACACCATATATTTT. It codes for CASSQSTSGNTIYF.

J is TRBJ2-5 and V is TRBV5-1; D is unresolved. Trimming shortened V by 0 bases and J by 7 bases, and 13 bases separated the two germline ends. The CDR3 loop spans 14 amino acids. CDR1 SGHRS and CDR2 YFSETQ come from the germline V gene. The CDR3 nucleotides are TGCGCCAGCAGCTTGGAGACTCTCTCGGGGACCCAGTACTTC. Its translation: CASSLETLSGTQYF.

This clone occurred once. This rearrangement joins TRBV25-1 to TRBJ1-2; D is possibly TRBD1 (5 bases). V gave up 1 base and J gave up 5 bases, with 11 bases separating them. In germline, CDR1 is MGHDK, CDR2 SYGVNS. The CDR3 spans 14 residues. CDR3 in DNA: TGTGCCAGCAGTGAATCAGGGACGCAATATGGCTACACCTTC. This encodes CASSESGTQYGYTF.

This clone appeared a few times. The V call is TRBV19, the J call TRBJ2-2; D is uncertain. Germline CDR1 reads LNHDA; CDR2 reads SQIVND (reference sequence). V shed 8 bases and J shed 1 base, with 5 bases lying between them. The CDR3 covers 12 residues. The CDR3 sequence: CASPGNTGELFF. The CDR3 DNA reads TGTGCCAGTCCAGGGAACACCGGGGAGCTGTTTTTT.

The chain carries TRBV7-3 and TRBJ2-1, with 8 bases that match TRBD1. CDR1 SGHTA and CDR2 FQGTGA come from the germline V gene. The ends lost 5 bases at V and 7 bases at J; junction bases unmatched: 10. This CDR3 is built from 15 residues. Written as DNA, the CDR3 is TGTGCCAGCAGCCCCCAGGGGGCTAGGGGGAATGAGCAGTTCTTC. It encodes CASSPQGARGNEQFF.